Listed here is a single T cell receptor (beta chain). The antigen remains unidentified. This record comes from a study of CD8 T cells in ankylosing spondylitis. General study points: Clones linked to the disease showed a CD8+ phenotype. They occurred at relatively low frequencies in peripheral blood.

One entry per CDR3 protein, called by TCRdb with MiXCR from the 5' RACE reads. The table includes around 250,000 distinct CDR3 sequences, more than 15% detected once. From germline, CDR1 is SNHLY and CDR2 FYNNEI. The CDR3 is 13 residues long. The V and J ends lost 8 bases and 3 bases respectively, with 13 bases between them. The sequence was obtained from a male donor with ankylosing spondylitis or in good health (not recorded which). The chain links TRBV2 to TRBJ1-2, with D possibly TRBD1 on 5 matching bases. Sequenced sample: blood, either unsorted or a sorted T cell fraction (not recorded which). Here the CDR3 reads CASQGDGDYGYTF. The DNA for the CDR3 is TGTGCCAGCCAAGGGGACGGCGACTATGGCTACACCTTC. The whole variable domain, filled in from reference TRBV2 and TRBJ1-2, reads EPEVTQTPSHQVTQMGQEVILRCVPISNHLYFYWYRQILGQKVEFLVSFYNNEISEKSEIFDDQFSVERPDGSNFTLKIRSTKLEDSAMYFCASQGDGDYGYTFGSGTRLTVV.